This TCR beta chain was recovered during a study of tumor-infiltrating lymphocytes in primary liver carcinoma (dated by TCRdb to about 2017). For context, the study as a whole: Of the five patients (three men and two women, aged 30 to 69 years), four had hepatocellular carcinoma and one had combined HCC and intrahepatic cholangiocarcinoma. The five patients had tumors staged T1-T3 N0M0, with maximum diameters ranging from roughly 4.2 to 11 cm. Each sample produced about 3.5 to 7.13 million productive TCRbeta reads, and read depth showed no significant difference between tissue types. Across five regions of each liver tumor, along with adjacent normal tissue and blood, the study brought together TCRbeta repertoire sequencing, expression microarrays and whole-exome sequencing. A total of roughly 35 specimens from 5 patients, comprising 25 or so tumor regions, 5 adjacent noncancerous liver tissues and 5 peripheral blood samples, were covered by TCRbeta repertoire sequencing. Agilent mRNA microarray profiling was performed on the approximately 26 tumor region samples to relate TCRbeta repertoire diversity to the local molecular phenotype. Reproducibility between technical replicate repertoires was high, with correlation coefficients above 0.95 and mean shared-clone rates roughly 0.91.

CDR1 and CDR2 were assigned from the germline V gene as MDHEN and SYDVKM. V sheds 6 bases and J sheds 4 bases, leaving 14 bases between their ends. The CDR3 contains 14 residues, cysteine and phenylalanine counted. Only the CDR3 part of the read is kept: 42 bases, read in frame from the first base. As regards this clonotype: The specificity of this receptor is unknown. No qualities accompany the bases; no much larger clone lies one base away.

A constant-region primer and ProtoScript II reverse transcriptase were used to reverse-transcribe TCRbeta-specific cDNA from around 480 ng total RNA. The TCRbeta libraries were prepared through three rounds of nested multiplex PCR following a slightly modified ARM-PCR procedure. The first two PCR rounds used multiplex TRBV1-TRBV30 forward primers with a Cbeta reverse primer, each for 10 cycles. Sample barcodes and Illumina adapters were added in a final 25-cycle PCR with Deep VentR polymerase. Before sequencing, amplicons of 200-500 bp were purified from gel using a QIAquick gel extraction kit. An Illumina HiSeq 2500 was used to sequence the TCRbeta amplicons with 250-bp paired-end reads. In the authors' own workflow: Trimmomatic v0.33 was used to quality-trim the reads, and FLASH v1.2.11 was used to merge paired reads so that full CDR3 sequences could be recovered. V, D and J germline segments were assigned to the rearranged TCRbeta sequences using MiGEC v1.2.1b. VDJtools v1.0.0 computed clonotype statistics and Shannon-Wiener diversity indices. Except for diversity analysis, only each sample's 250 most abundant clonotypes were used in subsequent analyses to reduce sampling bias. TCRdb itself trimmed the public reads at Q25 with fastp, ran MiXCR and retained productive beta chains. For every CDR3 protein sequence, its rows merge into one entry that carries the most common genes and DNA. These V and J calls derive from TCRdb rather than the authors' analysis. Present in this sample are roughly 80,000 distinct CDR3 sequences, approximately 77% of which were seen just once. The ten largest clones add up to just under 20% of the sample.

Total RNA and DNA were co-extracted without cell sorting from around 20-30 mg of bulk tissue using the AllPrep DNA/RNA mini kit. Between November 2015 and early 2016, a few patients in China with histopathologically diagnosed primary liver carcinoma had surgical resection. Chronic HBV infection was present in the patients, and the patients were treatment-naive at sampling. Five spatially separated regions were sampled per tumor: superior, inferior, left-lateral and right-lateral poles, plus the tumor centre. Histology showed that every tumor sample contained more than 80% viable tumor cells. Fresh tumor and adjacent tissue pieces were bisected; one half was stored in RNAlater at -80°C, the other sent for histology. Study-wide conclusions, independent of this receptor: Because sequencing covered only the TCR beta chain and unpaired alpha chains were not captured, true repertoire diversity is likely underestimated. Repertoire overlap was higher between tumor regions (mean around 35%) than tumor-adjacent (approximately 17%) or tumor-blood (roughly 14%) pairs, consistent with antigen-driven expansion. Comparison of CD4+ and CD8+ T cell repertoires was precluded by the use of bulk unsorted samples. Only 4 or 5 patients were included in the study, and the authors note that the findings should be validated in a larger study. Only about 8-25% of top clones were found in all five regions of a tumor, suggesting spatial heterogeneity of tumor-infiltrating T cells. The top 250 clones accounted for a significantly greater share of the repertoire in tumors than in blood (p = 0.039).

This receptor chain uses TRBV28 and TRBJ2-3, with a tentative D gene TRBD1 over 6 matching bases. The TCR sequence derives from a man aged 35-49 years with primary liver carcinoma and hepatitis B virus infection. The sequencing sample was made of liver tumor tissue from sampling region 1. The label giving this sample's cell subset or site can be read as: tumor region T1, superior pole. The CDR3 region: CASSLTGLSDTQYF. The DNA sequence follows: TGTGCCAGCAGCCTGACAGGCTTGTCAGATACGCAGTATTTT.